This entry describes one T cell receptor beta chain. The data derive from a study of cytomegalovirus exposure and HLA in healthy donors. Trimming removed 1 base at V and 4 bases at J, with 8 bases between. Looked up from germline, CDR1 is SGHRS and CDR2 is YFSETQ. The CDR3 consists of 14 residues. With 60 Vbeta and 13 Jbeta primers, the PCR was carried out. The repertoire was sequenced with immunoSEQ multiplex PCR; TCRdb's copy has only in-frame clones and lacks some. Here the sample table reports roughly 80,000 clones. The chain carries TRBV5-1 and TRBJ2-2, with D possibly TRBD1 on 6 matching bases. The sequencing sample was made of PBMCs. The receptor comes from a man aged 45-65 years in good health and CMV-seropositive. The CDR3 loop reads CASSLQGGTGELFF. The CDR3 region has the DNA TGCGCCAGCAGCTTGCAAGGGGGCACCGGGGAGCTGTTTTTT.